This TCR beta chain was captured by sequencing in a study of blood T cell repertoires in COVID-19. Looking at the study overall: The analysed material was cDNA or gDNA that came from T cells, B-cell-depleted T cells, or PBMCs.

This CDR3 comprises 17 residues. TCRdb's copy holds only in-frame clones and misses some; the assay was immunoSEQ multiplex PCR. Among tens of thousands of clones listed, 81% were seen once. This chain connects TRBV1 to TRBJ1-1; no DNA check was done on the table's D call, TRBD1. TRBV1 is classified as a pseudogene. Material: peripheral blood. The sequence was collected from a man older than 75 with COVID-19, enrolled during active disease. As DNA, the CDR3 is TGCACCAACCCAATACAGGGGTCGTTTCATGAAGACACTGAAGCTTTCTTT. The encoded protein is CTNPIQGSFHEDTEAFF.